This note documents a single T cell receptor (beta chain) sequence. Per the germline V gene, CDR1 is MNHEY and CDR2 is SVGAGI. Trimming removed 0 bases at V and 3 bases at J, with 11 bases between. The CDR3 runs 15 residues. The data were taken from a study of T-cell memory formation after mild COVID-19. TCR alpha and TCR beta cDNA libraries carrying sample barcodes and UMIs were produced by 5'RACE using constant-segment primers. One entry per CDR3 protein results from TCRdb running MiXCR on the 5' RACE reads. Of under 300,000 distinct CDR3 sequences listed, 8% to 9% are singletons. This chain links TRBV6-5 with TRBJ1-1; no clear D. The sample comprised PBMCs or a T cell subset sorted from them (not recorded which). This TCR derives from a man younger than 35 who had mild COVID-19 (a few samples of this study predate the infection). Cell type and time point are not known. DNA for the CDR3: TGTGCCAGCAGTTACTCCGCAGGTTTGGACACTGAAGCTTTCTTT. Translation: CASSYSAGLDTEAFF.